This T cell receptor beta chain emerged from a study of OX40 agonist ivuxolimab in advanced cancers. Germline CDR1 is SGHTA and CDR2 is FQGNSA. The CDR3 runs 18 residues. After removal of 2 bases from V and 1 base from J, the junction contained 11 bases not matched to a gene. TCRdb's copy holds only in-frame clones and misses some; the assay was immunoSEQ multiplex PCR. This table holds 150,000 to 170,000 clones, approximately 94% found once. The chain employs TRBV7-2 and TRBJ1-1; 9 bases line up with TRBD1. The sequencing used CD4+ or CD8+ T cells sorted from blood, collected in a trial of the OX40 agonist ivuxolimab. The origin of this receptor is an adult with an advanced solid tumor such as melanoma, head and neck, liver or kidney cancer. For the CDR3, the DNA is TGTGCCAGCAGCTTAAGTGAGGGACAGGGTCCGGGGAACACTGAAGCTTTCTTT. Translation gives CASSLSEGQGPGNTEAFF.